This entry features one T cell receptor (beta chain) sequence. Its antigen remains undetermined. At one end, the junction sequence differs from germline, possibly due to a read error. This entry is derived from a study of T cell repertoires in cytomegalovirus infection (dated by TCRdb to about 2019). Notes on the research overall: Donor HLA type was relevant to the analysis, because carriage of CMV infection together with the matching HLA type was indicated by public TCR beta signatures. What the authors observed across the whole study: The ex vivo response was dominated by HLA-C-restricted CMV-specific TCR beta clonotypes, which also provided the single most frequent clonotype in two of eight donors. In both this cohort and an independent cohort of approximately 350 donors, the cumulative frequency of public TCR beta family members distinguished carriers of CMV infection plus the relevant HLA type.

The sequencer was an Illumina HiSeq 1500. TCRdb reworked the public reads: Q25 trimming with fastp, MiXCR clone assembly, productive beta chains retained. Each CDR3 protein gets just one entry, which takes the most common genes and DNA from the rows behind it. Counted in this sample were 150,000 or so distinct CDR3 sequences; 23% of them appeared once. About a tenth of the sample rests with the top ten. The germline V gene (reference sequence) provides CDR1 SSHAT and CDR2 FNYEAQ. The CDR3 has 13 amino acids, counting the end cysteine and phenylalanine. The retained sequence is limited to the CDR3, 39 bases, with the frame set at the first base.

The chain is made from TRBV7-7 and TRBJ2-1; no confident D gene assignment can be made. The source is a human donor in good health (CMV status not recorded). Some clones in this sample may be carry-over from other donors' samples. Sequencing was done on a sample of PBMCs. The nucleotide sequence reads TGTGCTAGCAGCCCCGACTGGTACAATGAGCAGTTCTTC. Its translation reads: CASSPDWYNEQFF. The CDR3, completed at both ends by the reference TRBV7-7 and TRBJ2-1 genes, gives the full variable domain GAGVSQSPRYKVTKRGQDVTLRCDPISSHATLYWYQQALGQGPEFLTYFNYEAQPDKSGLPSDRFSAERPEGSISTLTIQRTEQRDSAMYRCASSPDWYNEQFFGPGTRLTVL.